The T cell receptor (beta chain) under discussion was sequenced for a study of T cells in Graves' hyperthyroidism and ophthalmopathy. Study results and caveats: Ophthalmopathy cases were set apart from stable hyperthyroidism by a 13 V-J model.

Amplified TCR beta CDR3 regions came from RNA transcripts. Initially, a first-round RT-PCR of the TCR CDR3 employed the HTBI primer set. TCRdb called the multiplex PCR reads again in MiXCR, with one record for every CDR3 protein. The sample gives under 750,000 distinct CDR3 sequences, roughly 20% of which show up once; over 15% is in the top ten. Trimming took off 4 bases at V and 4 bases at J, with 13 bases between the two ends. The CDR3 contains 14 residues. The V gene's germline CDR1 is SEHNR and CDR2 FQNEAQ (reference sequence). Notes on this clonotype: Its antigen is as yet unknown.

This TCR derives from a woman aged 50 to 60 with Graves' hyperthyroidism that later progressed to Graves' ophthalmopathy. The chain combines TRBV7-9 with TRBJ1-1; D gene uncertain. The sequencing input was blood. The CDR3 spells CASSWQDPSTEAFF. The CDR3, as DNA: TGTGCCAGCAGCTGGCAGGACCCGAGCACTGAAGCTTTCTTT.